Reported below is one T cell receptor beta chain. CDR1 is SNHLY, CDR2 FYNNEI, per germline. The V gene lost 1 base and the J gene lost 2 bases, with 13 bases spanning the gap. CDR3 length: 16 amino acids. These data belong to a study of shared clonotypes between healthy human individuals. The table came from immunoSEQ multiplex PCR; TCRdb's copy has only in-frame clones and leaves some out. Found here are a few hundred thousand clones, roughly 97% of them singletons; the top ten hold about 0.06%. The chain has TRBV2 and TRBJ2-3, with D perhaps matching TRBD2 (5 bases). The TCR comes from a woman in her thirties in good health. Sequencing was performed on naive CD4+ T cells sorted from blood. Subset described: CD45RA+ positively selected. The CDR3 DNA reads TGTGCCAGCAGTGAAGACCGGGCGGGTTTCACAGATACGCAGTATTTT. Amino acid sequence: CASSEDRAGFTDTQYF. The variable domain in full, with the rest retrieved from reference TRBV2 and TRBJ2-3, is EPEVTQTPSHQVTQMGQEVILRCVPISNHLYFYWYRQILGQKVEFLVSFYNNEISEKSEIFDDQFSVERPDGSNFTLKIRSTKLEDSAMYFCASSEDRAGFTDTQYFGPGTRLTVL.